Presented here are 6 T cell receptor beta chains from one specimen sequenced in a study of T-cell memory formation after mild COVID-19. Each CDR3 protein gets one entry after TCRdb re-called the 5' RACE reads with MiXCR. The sample has 250,000 to 300,000 distinct CDR3 sequences, more than 15% seen once; the top ten hold 22%. The specimen was PBMCs or a T cell subset sorted from them (not recorded which). The receptors come from a man between 18 and 35 years old who had mild COVID-19 (a few samples of this study predate the infection). Cell type and time point are not known.

This clonotype was observed a handful of times. The chain links TRBV2 to TRBJ1-1, with a weak D call TRBD1 (5 bases). The germline V gene encodes CDR1 SNHLY and CDR2 FYNNEI. The CDR3 has 14 residues. V was trimmed by 7 bases and J by 5 bases, leaving 17 bases between them. In DNA, the CDR3 is TGTGCCAGCACCGAGGGGCAGTATGAGACTGAAGCTTTCTTT. Translation: CASTEGQYETEAFF.

J is TRBJ2-7 and V is TRBV12-5; 10 nucleotides align to TRBD1. The CDR3 loop spans 13 amino acids. Per the germline V gene, CDR1 is LGHNT and CDR2 is FRNRAP. V lost 5 bases and J lost 5; bases outside the gene matches: 3. For the CDR3, the DNA is TGTGCTAGTGGTCCTGGACAGGGGGACGAGCAGTACGTC. Translation: CASGPGQGDEQYV.

This clonotype was seen repeatedly, ten times or more. The chain links TRBV12-3 or TRBV12-4 to TRBJ2-3; 14 positions match TRBD2. The CDR3 consists of 19 residues. V trimming: 6 bases; J trimming: 6 bases; junction bases outside the gene matches: 17. CDR3 sequence reads: CASRTDYVGLAGASDTQYF. CDR3 nucleotides: TGTGCCAGCAGGACCGATTACGTGGGACTAGCGGGGGCTTCGGATACGCAGTATTTT.

In this sample, this clonotype turned up a few times. V is TRBV5-1 and J is TRBJ1-1; maybe TRBD1 (5 bases). The V gene lost 3 bases and the J gene lost 0 bases, with 9 bases spanning the gap. The CDR3 contains 14 residues. CDR1 is SGHRS and CDR2 is YFSETQ in the germline V gene. The CDR3 DNA is TGCGCCAGCAGCTCGGCAGGGATGAACACTGAAGCTTTCTTT. Protein: CASSSAGMNTEAFF.

This clonotype has at least ten counts. The V and J genes are TRBV20-1 and TRBJ2-5; the D is unclear. The CDR3 contains 13 residues. The germline gives CDR1 DFQATT, CDR2 SNEGSKA (reference sequence). With 3 bases removed from V and 2 bases from J, the gap between germline ends came to 10 bases. The DNA of the CDR3 is TGCAGTGCTAGGGGTGGGGTACAAGAGACCCAGTACTTC. Its translation is CSARGGVQETQYF.

The table lists this clonotype with a few counts. This sequence joins TRBV7-8 and TRBJ2-5; 10 bases match TRBD2. Germline CDR1 and CDR2: SGHVS and FQNEAQ. V shed 5 bases, J shed 2 bases, and the junction held 11 bases outside the gene matches. The CDR3 has 17 residues. The CDR3 DNA sequence: TGTGCCAGCAGCGTACTAGCGGGGCAACAGCCACAAGAGACCCAGTACTTC. Translation gives CASSVLAGQQPQETQYF.